Sequencing of this T cell receptor beta chain was carried out in a study of blood T cell repertoires in COVID-19. Study details: Donors in the United States, Italy and Spain gave samples during acute or convalescent COVID-19.

TCRdb keeps only in-frame clones here, not all; method: immunoSEQ multiplex PCR. The table has some 26,000 clones, roughly 74% seen once. Looked up from germline, CDR1 is WNHNN and CDR2 is SYGVQD (reference sequence). This CDR3 is built from 18 residues. Between the trimmed V and J ends, which lost 4 bases and 2 bases, there was a span of 22 bases. The chain uses TRBV10-1 and TRBJ2-3; D call uncertain. This TCR came from a man aged 45 to 65 with COVID-19, enrolled during active disease. Sequencing was carried out using peripheral blood. The CDR3 reads CASSGGPTRRTSTDTQYF. The CDR3 coding sequence is TGCGCCAGCAGTGGAGGCCCGACTCGGAGAACTTCCACAGATACGCAGTATTTT.